Presented here are 10 T cell receptor beta chains from one specimen sequenced in a study of blood T cell repertoires in COVID-19. Measured with immunoSEQ multiplex PCR; TCRdb has only the in-frame clones, and not every one. The repertoire holds 250,000 to 350,000 clones, with roughly 86% as singletons. Specimen: peripheral blood. The receptors shown here come from a woman aged 30 to 39 who had recovered from COVID-19.

This chain connects TRBV9 to TRBJ2-3; 7 bases match TRBD2. The V and J ends lost 0 bases and 2 bases, in that order; junction bases with no gene match: 9. The CDR3 consists of 17 residues. CDR1 SGDLS and CDR2 YYNGEE come from the germline V gene. The CDR3 here is CASSVGRTSSSTDTQYF. Here the CDR3 DNA reads TGTGCCAGCAGCGTAGGGAGGACTAGTTCATCCACAGATACGCAGTATTTT.

This clone has only one observation. This chain joins TRBV28 and TRBJ2-5; 14 bases fit TRBD2. V was pared by 6 bases and J by 3 bases, with 12 bases of the junction left unmatched. This CDR3 is 18 amino acids long. CDR1 and CDR2 (germline): MDHEN, SYDVKM. Written as DNA, the CDR3 is TGTGCCAGCAGCCCAGCCGGGACTAGCGGGAGAGGTAAAGAGACCCAGTACTTC. Translating it yields CASSPAGTSGRGKETQYF.

V gene TRBV5-4 combines with J gene TRBJ2-3; D remains ambiguous. CDR3 length equals 15 residues. Germline lookup yields CDR1 SGHNT and CDR2 YYREEE (reference sequence). The V and J ends lost 4 bases and 5 bases respectively, with 17 bases between them. The chain's CDR3 is CASSPKTFRGDTQYF. In DNA form, the CDR3 reads TGTGCCAGCAGCCCGAAAACCTTTCGCGGAGATACGCAGTATTTT.

This chain links TRBV7-9 with TRBJ1-2, with 9 bases matching TRBD1. V trimming: 0 bases; J trimming: 7 bases; junction bases outside the gene matches: 6. Germline V lookup: CDR1 SEHNR, CDR2 FQNEAQ (reference sequence). The CDR3 runs to 15 residues. The DNA for the CDR3 is TGTGCCAGCAGCTTAGCCGGACAGGGGATCTCTGGCTACACCTTC. Its translation: CASSLAGQGISGYTF.

This chain links TRBV6-5 with TRBJ1-2; D possibly corresponds to TRBD1 (6 bases). Germline V gene sequence: CDR1 MNHEY, CDR2 SVGAGI. The CDR3 runs to 15 residues. The V and J ends lost 4 bases and 0 bases respectively, with 12 bases between them. The CDR3 sequence is CASSSRGGTNYGYTF. Here the CDR3 DNA reads TGTGCCAGCAGTTCGCGAGGGGGTACTAACTATGGCTACACCTTC.

The DNA for the CDR3 is TGTGCCAGCAGCATGCTAGGGGAAGAGACCCAGTACTTC. Translating gives CASSMLGEETQYF. The chain combines TRBV27 with TRBJ2-5; D is possibly TRBD1 (5 bases). In germline, CDR1 is MNHEY, CDR2 SMNVEV (reference sequence). The CDR3 loop spans 13 amino acids. With 6 bases removed from V and 3 bases from J, the gap between germline ends came to 11 bases.

This chain joins TRBV5-4 and TRBJ2-1; TRBD1 agrees at 7 bases. Trimming took 5 bases from V and 4 from J; bases not matched to a gene: 9. The germline V gene encodes CDR1 SGHNT and CDR2 YYREEE (reference sequence). This CDR3 is 15 amino acids long. The CDR3 DNA sequence: TGTGCCAGCAGTTACCGGGACAGAGTATACAATGAGCAGTTCTTC. Residues: CASSYRDRVYNEQFF.

This chain connects TRBV5-1 to TRBJ1-4; TRBD1 matches at 7 bases. Germline V gives CDR1 SGHRS, CDR2 YFSETQ. V trimming: 4 bases; J trimming: 8 bases; junction bases outside the gene matches: 5. The CDR3 runs to 13 residues. The CDR3 protein is CASSKRTGEKLFF. DNA of the CDR3: TGCGCCAGCAGCAAAAGGACAGGCGAAAAACTGTTTTTT.

This rearrangement joins TRBV7-3 to TRBJ2-1; 7 bases fit TRBD2. The germline V gene has CDR1 SGHTA and CDR2 FQGTGA. This CDR3 has 14 residues. The CDR3 region is CATALGGKYNEQFF. In DNA, the CDR3 is TGTGCTACTGCCTTGGGAGGGAAGTACAATGAGCAGTTCTTC. Full variable domain (rest looked up from reference TRBV7-3 and TRBJ2-1): GAGVSQTPSNKVTEKGKYVELRCDPISGHTALYWYRQSLGQGPEFLIYFQGTGAADDSGLPNDRFFAVRPEGSVSTLKIQRTERGDSAVYLCATALGGKYNEQFFGPGTRLTVL.

The CDR3 loop is CAWGNRGHEQYF. CDR3 DNA sequence: TGTGCCTGGGGTAACAGGGGGCACGAGCAGTACTTC. The chain carries TRBV30 and TRBJ2-7, with TRBD1 matching 9 bases. Germline V CDR1 and CDR2: GTSNPN, SVGIG (reference sequence). This CDR3 has 12 amino acids. V lost 5 bases to trimming and J lost 5 bases; unmatched junction nucleotides: 4.